These 32 T cell receptor beta chains were sequenced from one sample in a study of beta chain features in type 1 diabetes. Sequenced material consisted of expressed TCRB transcripts (all of the isolated RNA was reverse transcribed). Some clones are missing from TCRdb's copy, which holds only in-frame ones; the method was immunoSEQ multiplex PCR. The table lists around 350,000 clones, over 10% of them singletons. Sequencing was carried out using naive CD4+ T cells from blood. The receptor source for this set is a young man in good health.

This clone was detected ten times or more. J is TRBJ2-1 and V is TRBV4-3, with D possibly TRBD2 on 6 matching bases. Trimming stripped 4 bases from V and 6 bases from J, with 10 bases between. The V gene's germline CDR1 is LGHNA and CDR2 YSLEER. The CDR3 length is 13 residues. The CDR3 region is CASSRGAVNEQFF. In nucleotides, the CDR3 is TGCGCCAGCAGCCGCGGGGCGGTCAATGAGCAGTTCTTC.

The chain joins TRBV6-5 to TRBJ2-7, with D unclear. The germline V gene encodes CDR1 MNHEY and CDR2 SVGAGI. The length of the CDR3 is 13 residues. V was cut by 0 bases and J by 3 bases, with 6 bases left in between. The CDR3 protein is CASSYSLGYEQYF. The CDR3, as DNA: TGTGCCAGCAGTTACTCTCTCGGCTACGAGCAGTACTTC.

The chain combines TRBV4-2 with TRBJ1-5; TRBD1 aligns across 9 bases. The trim removed 1 base at V and 2 bases at J, leaving 6 bases unmatched. The CDR3 extends over 17 amino acids. Germline CDR1 and CDR2: LGHNA and YNFKEQ. This CDR3 reads CASSQVTGGRGNQPQHF. CDR3 in DNA: TGTGCCAGCAGCCAAGTTACAGGGGGCCGGGGCAATCAGCCCCAGCATTTT.

The chain uses TRBV5-4 and TRBJ2-7, with a possible D match to TRBD2 (6 bases). Germline V gives CDR1 SGHNT, CDR2 YYREEE (reference sequence). The CDR3 runs to 13 residues. Trimming pared 4 bases from V and 2 bases from J, leaving 10 bases between. Here the CDR3 reads CASSRDFPYEQYF. CDR3 in DNA: TGTGCCAGCAGCCGGGACTTCCCCTACGAGCAGTACTTC.

This clone has more than one count but fewer than ten. The chain is built from TRBV9 and TRBJ2-7, with no clear D. The germline V gene has CDR1 SGDLS and CDR2 YYNGEE. The ends were cut back, 4 bases at V and 0 bases at J, with 8 bases in the middle. The CDR3 consists of 13 residues. CDR3 DNA: TGTGCCAGCAGCCCAACCAGCTCCTACGAGCAGTACTTC. Amino acids: CASSPTSSYEQYF.

The chain joins TRBV6-5 to TRBJ2-7; 9 bases fit TRBD1. The germline V gene encodes CDR1 MNHEY and CDR2 SVGAGI. The trim removed 6 bases at V and 2 bases at J, leaving 5 bases unmatched. This CDR3 spans 14 amino acids. The CDR3 DNA is TGTGCCAGCAGGTCGACAGGGGGTCCCTACGAGCAGTACTTC. Its translation is CASRSTGGPYEQYF.

This clone came up a few times. The gene calls are TRBV27 and TRBJ1-4; D gene unclear. Germline V gene lookup returns CDR1 MNHEY and CDR2 SMNVEV (reference sequence). Trimming took 4 bases from V and 3 from J, leaving 6 bases between them. The CDR3 spans 13 residues. CDR3 sequence: CASSYRANEKLFF. The CDR3 DNA follows: TGTGCCAGCAGTTATCGGGCTAATGAAAAACTGTTTTTT.

This clone was seen more than once but under ten times. Other DNA sequences in this sample translate to the same CDR3. This chain uses TRBV18 with TRBJ2-5; 9 bases fit TRBD1. After removal of 3 bases from V and 4 bases from J, the junction contained 0 bases not matched to a gene. The length of the CDR3 is 13 residues. Germline assignment: CDR1 KGHSH and CDR2 LQKENI. As DNA, the CDR3 is TGTGCCAGCTCACCGGGACAGGGAGAGACCCAGTACTTC. The encoded protein is CASSPGQGETQYF.

V usage is TRBV30 and J usage is TRBJ2-5; 8 positions match TRBD2. Germline V gene sequence: CDR1 GTSNPN, CDR2 SVGIG (reference sequence). There are 12 residues in the CDR3. V lost 5 bases to trimming and J lost 5 bases; unmatched junction nucleotides: 4. CDR3 nucleotide sequence: TGTGCCTGGGGAGCGGGAGAGGAGACCCAGTACTTC. Its translation: CAWGAGEETQYF.

The sample holds a few counts of this clone. The chain is built from TRBV30 and TRBJ1-2; 9 bases match TRBD1. V shed 4 bases, J shed 5 bases, and the junction held 5 bases outside the gene matches. The CDR3 runs 13 residues. The germline CDR1 and CDR2 sequences are GTSNPN and SVGIG (reference sequence). CDR3 in amino acids: CAWTGDRDYGYTF. The CDR3 coding sequence is TGTGCCTGGACCGGGGACAGGGATTATGGCTACACCTTC.

The rearrangement links TRBV29-1 to TRBJ2-7, with D perhaps matching TRBD2 (5 bases). Germline lookup yields CDR1 SQVTM and CDR2 ANQGSEA. The ends were cut back, 6 bases at V and 3 bases at J, with 15 bases in the middle. The CDR3 extends over 13 amino acids. CDR3 DNA: TGCAGCGTACGCGGGCCGAGAGACTACGAGCAGTACTTC. Protein: CSVRGPRDYEQYF.

This clone was observed a handful of times. V gene TRBV25-1 combines with J gene TRBJ2-7, with TRBD1 matching over 7 bases. The junction had 2 bases not matched to a gene; V was cut back by 4 bases and J by 2 bases. This CDR3 is built from 13 residues. Germline V gene lookup returns CDR1 MGHDK and CDR2 SYGVNS. CDR3 in amino acids: CASSAGGPYEQYF. In nucleotides, the CDR3 is TGTGCCAGCAGTGCAGGGGGTCCCTACGAGCAGTACTTC.

The CDR3 region has the DNA TGCGCCAGCAGCTTGGCCGGAGGGTCCAAAAACATTCAGTACTTC. It is translated as CASSLAGGSKNIQYF. J is TRBJ2-4 and V is TRBV5-1; possibly TRBD2 for D (6 bases). From germline, CDR1 is SGHRS and CDR2 YFSETQ. The CDR3 is made up of 15 amino acids. Deletions cut 0 bases from V and 2 bases from J, with 9 bases between.

This chain joins TRBV5-1 and TRBJ1-6; D possibly corresponds to TRBD1 (6 bases). Trimming took off 0 bases at V and 8 bases at J, with 12 bases between the two ends. Germline CDR1 SGHRS, CDR2 YFSETQ. The CDR3 sequence is 15 residues long. The DNA of the CDR3 is TGCGCCAGCAGCTTGGGTCCAGGGGAGTATTCACCCCTCCACTTT. Its translation is CASSLGPGEYSPLHF. Looking up the rest from reference TRBV5-1 and TRBJ1-6 gives the full variable domain: KAGVTQTPRYLIKTRGQQVTLSCSPISGHRSVSWYQQTPGQGLQFLFEYFSETQRNKGNFPGRFSGRQFSNSRSEMNVSTLELGDSALYLCASSLGPGEYSPLHFGNGTRLTVT.

The rearrangement links TRBV28 to TRBJ1-1; tentative D call: TRBD1 (5 bases). The V end was cut by 6 bases, the J end by 2 bases, with 16 bases between. The length of the CDR3 is 15 residues. Germline V gene lookup returns CDR1 MDHEN and CDR2 SYDVKM. For the CDR3, the DNA is TGTGCCAGCAGCTATACCGGACACTTAAACACTGAAGCTTTCTTT. Translating gives CASSYTGHLNTEAFF.

The chain employs TRBV18 and TRBJ1-1; 10 bases align to TRBD1. Trimming removed 4 bases from V and 5 bases from J; junction bases left unmatched: 7. CDR1 is KGHSH and CDR2 is LQKENI in the germline V gene. The CDR3 sequence is 15 residues long. The CDR3, as DNA: TGTGCCAGCTCACAACGACAGGGGGCTAGTACTGAAGCTTTCTTT. Translating gives CASSQRQGASTEAFF.

A few counts support this clone. J is TRBJ1-2 and V is TRBV7-3; unclear D gene. Germline CDR1 is SGHTA and CDR2 is FQGTGA. V lost 10 bases and J lost 3, with 21 bases in between. CDR3 length: 15 residues. The CDR3 is CATRYAVTRHYGYTF. Written as DNA, the CDR3 is TGTGCCACTCGATACGCGGTAACGAGGCACTATGGCTACACCTTC.

The chain links TRBV30 to TRBJ2-5, with 10 bases matching TRBD1. CDR1 is GTSNPN, CDR2 SVGIG, per germline (reference sequence). CDR3 length equals 13 residues. V was pared by 3 bases and J by 5 bases, with 3 bases of the junction left unmatched. CDR3 in amino acids: CAWRTGGAETQYF. In DNA form, the CDR3 reads TGTGCCTGGAGGACAGGGGGCGCGGAGACCCAGTACTTC.

The chain is built from TRBV28 and TRBJ2-7; 9 bases match TRBD1. Germline V gene sequence: CDR1 MDHEN, CDR2 SYDVKM. The ends lost 6 bases at V and 6 bases at J; junction bases unmatched: 9. The CDR3 totals 14 residues. The CDR3 loop is CASRTRDRVGEQYF. The CDR3 coding sequence is TGTGCCAGCAGGACACGGGACAGGGTGGGCGAGCAGTACTTC. The variable domain in full, with the rest retrieved from reference TRBV28 and TRBJ2-7, is DVKVTQSSRYLVKRTGEKVFLECVQDMDHENMFWYRQDPGLGLRLIYFSYDVKMKEKGDIPEGYSVSREKKERFSLILESASTNQTSMYLCASRTRDRVGEQYFGPGTRLTVT.

The chain employs TRBV2 and TRBJ2-7, with TRBD1 matching 9 bases. The CDR3 spans 14 residues. The germline gives CDR1 SNHLY, CDR2 FYNNEI. V shed 6 bases and J 3 bases; nucleotides not matched to a gene: 6. CDR3 DNA: TGTGCCAGCAGGCGACAGGGGGGCCTCTACGAGCAGTACTTC. This translates into CASRRQGGLYEQYF.

The CDR3 reads CASSPEPGGDTEAFF. The DNA for the CDR3 is TGTGCCAGCAGCCCGGAGCCAGGGGGAGACACTGAAGCTTTCTTT. The chain links TRBV7-2 to TRBJ1-1, with 7 bases lining up with TRBD1. Trimming at V came to 5 bases and at J to 3 bases, leaving 9 bases not matched to a gene. The CDR3 length is 15 residues. Germline V CDR1 and CDR2: SGHTA, FQGNSA. The complete variable domain, with remaining parts taken from reference TRBV7-2 and TRBJ1-1, reads GAGVSQSPSNKVTEKGKDVELRCDPISGHTALYWYRQSLGQGLEFLIYFQGNSAPDKSGLPSDRFSAERTGGSVSTLTIQRTQQEDSAVYLCASSPEPGGDTEAFFGQGTRLTVV.

This clone showed up just a few times. This CDR3 is CASSTGRETQYF. The CDR3 coding sequence is TGTGCCAGCAGCACAGGGCGGGAGACCCAGTACTTC. V and J are TRBV28 and TRBJ2-5; D possibly corresponds to TRBD1 (6 bases). The CDR3 has 12 amino acids. Germline CDR1 MDHEN, CDR2 SYDVKM. Trimming cost V 6 bases and J 5 bases, with 10 bases left between them.

The rearrangement uses TRBV29-1 and TRBJ2-7, with D uncertain. CDR3 size: 12 residues. Germline CDR1 SQVTM, CDR2 ANQGSEA. V was trimmed by 4 bases and J by 0 bases, leaving 7 bases between them. This chain's CDR3 is CSVAKSSYEQYF. CDR3 sequence (DNA): TGCAGCGTTGCAAAGAGCTCCTACGAGCAGTACTTC.

The genes are TRBV10-2 and TRBJ2-7; D gene uncertain. Trimming stripped 2 bases from V and 1 base from J, with 9 bases between. The CDR3 is made up of 14 amino acids. Germline CDR1 is WSHSY and CDR2 is SAAADI. This CDR3 is CASSEPARSYEQYF. The CDR3 nucleotides read TGCGCCAGCAGTGAGCCGGCTAGATCCTACGAGCAGTACTTC.

V usage is TRBV6-5 and J usage is TRBJ2-7, with a weak D call TRBD1 (6 bases). This CDR3 spans 12 amino acids. V lost 8 bases to trimming and J lost 4 bases, with 12 bases between them. CDR1 MNHEY and CDR2 SVGAGI come from the germline V gene. The CDR3 loop is CASGRTAYEQYF. CDR3 sequence (DNA): TGTGCCAGCGGACGGACAGCTTACGAGCAGTACTTC.

This clone has just a few counts. The J gene is TRBJ2-7, the V gene TRBV29-1; unclear D gene. The CDR3 is 14 amino acids. Germline loops: CDR1 SQVTM, CDR2 ANQGSEA. Trimming removed 2 bases at V and 2 bases at J, with 13 bases between. The CDR3 spells CSVEIPHRAYEQYF. The CDR3 DNA is TGCAGCGTTGAAATTCCCCACCGGGCCTACGAGCAGTACTTC.

This clone was counted only a few times. The chain uses TRBV7-9 and TRBJ2-1, with 7 bases lining up with TRBD1. Germline assignment: CDR1 SEHNR and CDR2 FQNEAQ (reference sequence). V shed 5 bases, J shed 1 base, and the junction held 5 bases outside the gene matches. There are 15 residues in the CDR3. The CDR3 sequence is CASSRRQGSYNEQFF. Here the CDR3 DNA reads TGTGCCAGCAGCCGAAGACAGGGTTCCTACAATGAGCAGTTCTTC.

The gene calls are TRBV28 and TRBJ2-1; 8 bases are a match to TRBD1. Germline trimming cut 5 bases from V and 8 bases from J; bases unmatched to any gene: 5. Germline values: CDR1 MDHEN, CDR2 SYDVKM. This CDR3 contains 13 residues. Here the CDR3 reads CASSPTGDHEQFF. CDR3 in DNA: TGTGCCAGCAGTCCGACAGGGGACCATGAGCAGTTCTTC.

On this clone itself: The sample has other DNA sequences that encode this CDR3 too. This chain links TRBV29-1 with TRBJ2-3; D call uncertain. CDR1 is SQVTM and CDR2 is ANQGSEA in the germline V gene. The CDR3 is made up of 12 amino acids. Trimming shortened V by 6 bases and J by 1 base, and 8 bases separated the two germline ends. The CDR3, as DNA: TGCAGCGTGTCCCGGGGCACAGATACGCAGTATTTT. It is translated as CSVSRGTDTQYF.

The chain couples TRBV6-1 to TRBJ1-5, with TRBD1 identical over 9 bases. The CDR3 sequence is 14 residues long. V dropped 7 bases and J dropped 6; count of bases not matched to a gene: 7. The germline gives CDR1 MNHNS, CDR2 SASEGT. The CDR3 DNA reads TGTGCCAGCATTTTAACAGGGGGCCCTCAGCCCCAGCATTTT. The encoded protein is CASILTGGPQPQHF.

The V call is TRBV6-5, the J call TRBJ1-4, with a weak D call TRBD1 (5 bases). Germline CDR1 reads MNHEY; CDR2 reads SVGAGI. The CDR3 consists of 13 residues. V lost 6 bases, J lost 3 bases, and 8 bases lay in between. CDR3 sequence (DNA): TGTGCCAGCAGCGGGGACTCTAATGAAAAACTGTTTTTT. This sequence encodes CASSGDSNEKLFF.

This clone occurred a few times. The chain recombines TRBV7-2 with TRBJ1-5, with TRBD1 identical over 11 bases. J was trimmed by 1 base and V by 4 bases; bases with no gene match: 9. In germline, CDR1 is SGHTA, CDR2 FQGNSA. The length of the CDR3 is 18 residues. The CDR3 DNA follows: TGTGCCAGCAGCTCCCGGACAGGGGGCGTAGGGAGCAATCAGCCCCAGCATTTT. Residues: CASSSRTGGVGSNQPQHF. Filled out from reference TRBV7-2 and TRBJ1-5, the complete variable domain reads GAGVSQSPSNKVTEKGKDVELRCDPISGHTALYWYRQSLGQGLEFLIYFQGNSAPDKSGLPSDRFSAERTGGSVSTLTIQRTQQEDSAVYLCASSSRTGGVGSNQPQHFGDGTRLSIL.